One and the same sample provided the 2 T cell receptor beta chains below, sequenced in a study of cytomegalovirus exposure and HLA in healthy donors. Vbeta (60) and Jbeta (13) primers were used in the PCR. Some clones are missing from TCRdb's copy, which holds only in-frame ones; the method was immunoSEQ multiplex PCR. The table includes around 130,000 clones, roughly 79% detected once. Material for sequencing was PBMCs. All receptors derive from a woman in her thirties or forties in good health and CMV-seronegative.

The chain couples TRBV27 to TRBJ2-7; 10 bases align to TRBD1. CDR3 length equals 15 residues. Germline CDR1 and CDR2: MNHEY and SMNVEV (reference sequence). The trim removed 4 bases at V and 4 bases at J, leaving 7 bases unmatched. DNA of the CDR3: TGTGCCAGCAGTTCGGACAGGGGGTCTTCATACGAGCAGTACTTC. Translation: CASSSDRGSSYEQYF.

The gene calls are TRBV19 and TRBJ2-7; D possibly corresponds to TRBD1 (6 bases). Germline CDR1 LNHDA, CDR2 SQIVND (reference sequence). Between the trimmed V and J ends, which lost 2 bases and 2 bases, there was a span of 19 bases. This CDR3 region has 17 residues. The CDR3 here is CASSIRDRSLRAYEQYF. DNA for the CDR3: TGTGCCAGTAGTATAAGAGACAGGTCTCTTCGGGCCTACGAGCAGTACTTC.